The 22 T cell receptor beta chains below all came from one sample that was sequenced in a study of beta chain features in type 1 diabetes. For these receptors, no antigen is known. Expressed TCRB transcripts were sequenced because the entire RNA isolate underwent reverse transcription. The assay was immunoSEQ multiplex PCR, and TCRdb's table has in-frame clones only and misses some. The sample includes 280,000 or so clones, approximately 15% of them seen just once. The study, taken as a whole, reports: Shortening of TCRB CDR3s, moderate but significant, appeared in all four CD4+ subsets of Type 1 diabetes patients.

The specimen was naive CD4+ T cells from blood. The source is a man between 18 and 29 years old with type 1 diabetes.

This clone occurred a few times. The rearrangement joins TRBV19 to TRBJ1-1; 8 bases are a match to TRBD1. The V gene's germline CDR1 is LNHDA and CDR2 SQIVND (reference sequence). The CDR3 sequence is 15 residues long. With V trimmed by 7 bases and J by 1 base, 8 bases remained unmatched. CDR3 region: CASTTRDRGNTEAFF. The DNA of the CDR3 is TGTGCCAGTACCACACGAGACAGGGGGAACACTGAAGCTTTCTTT. The full variable domain, in which reference TRBV19 and TRBJ1-1 provide the parts outside the CDR3, is DGGITQSPKYLFRKEGQNVTLSCEQNLNHDAMYWYRQDPGQGLRLIYYSQIVNDFQKGDIAEGYSVSREKKESFPLTVTSAQKNPTAFYLCASTTRDRGNTEAFFGQGTRLTVV.

In DNA form, the CDR3 reads TGCGCCAGCAGCTTGGAAATGGGGGCCGGGAACACTGAAGCTTTCTTT. It translates to CASSLEMGAGNTEAFF. The chain couples TRBV5-1 to TRBJ1-1; D perhaps matches TRBD1 (6 bases). The V end lost 0 bases, the J end lost 1 base, and 13 bases lay between the germline ends. Germline V lookup: CDR1 SGHRS, CDR2 YFSETQ. CDR3 length equals 16 residues.

The gene calls are TRBV6-6 and TRBJ2-1, with a possible D match to TRBD2 (5 bases). The CDR3 spans 13 residues. Germline-derived CDR1 and CDR2 are MNHNY and SVGAGI (reference sequence). Trimming pared 8 bases from V and 7 bases from J, leaving 15 bases between. This CDR3 is CASGRGIVNEQFF. The CDR3 DNA sequence: TGTGCCAGCGGCCGGGGAATCGTAAATGAGCAGTTCTTC.

The chain has TRBV27 and TRBJ1-1, with D possibly matching TRBD1 (6 bases). CDR1 and CDR2 from the germline V gene are MNHEY and SMNVEV (reference sequence). This CDR3 comprises 14 residues. V was trimmed by 3 bases and J by 3 bases, leaving 11 bases between them. DNA for the CDR3: TGTGCCAGCAGTTTCCAGGGGCGTGACACTGAAGCTTTCTTT. Translated, it gives CASSFQGRDTEAFF.

In its sample, this clone was seen a few times. The rearrangement joins TRBV4-2 to TRBJ2-3, with 14 bases identical to TRBD2. V trimming: 3 bases; J trimming: 0 bases; junction bases outside the gene matches: 11. The CDR3 runs to 20 residues. Germline V CDR1 and CDR2: LGHNA, YNFKEQ. CDR3 residues: CASSQGNGLAGGPSTDTQYF. The CDR3 nucleotides read TGTGCCAGCAGCCAGGGTAATGGACTAGCGGGAGGACCTAGCACAGATACGCAGTATTTT.

This clone was detected a few times. This chain joins TRBV28 and TRBJ2-7; TRBD2 agrees at 7 bases. Germline assignment: CDR1 MDHEN and CDR2 SYDVKM. Trimming removed 6 bases from V and 4 bases from J; junction bases left unmatched: 6. The CDR3 has 13 amino acids. For the CDR3, the DNA is TGTGCCAGCAGGCCGCCGGGACTATACGAGCAGTACTTC. It translates to CASRPPGLYEQYF.

This chain links TRBV7-2 with TRBJ2-1; tentatively, D is TRBD2 (6 bases). Trimming took off 8 bases at V and 4 bases at J, with 12 bases between the two ends. Germline values: CDR1 SGHTA, CDR2 FQGNSA. The CDR3 consists of 13 residues. The CDR3 loop is CASQGLEYNEQFF. The DNA for the CDR3 is TGTGCCAGCCAGGGACTTGAGTACAATGAGCAGTTCTTC.

In its sample, this clone was seen a few times. Other DNA sequences in the sample encode the same CDR3. This chain connects TRBV18 to TRBJ2-5; D may be TRBD1 (5 bases). V was pared by 4 bases and J by 5 bases, with 8 bases between. Germline CDR1 is KGHSH and CDR2 is LQKENI. The CDR3 is 12 amino acids. The CDR3 loop reads CASSQGRETQYF. The CDR3 nucleotides are TGTGCCAGCTCACAGGGGCGGGAGACCCAGTACTTC.

This chain uses TRBV18 with TRBJ1-1, with D possibly being TRBD1 (5 bases). V was trimmed by 5 bases and J by 1 base, leaving 11 bases between them. CDR3 length: 14 residues. The germline V gene has CDR1 KGHSH and CDR2 LQKENI. In nucleotides, the CDR3 is TGTGCCAGCTCAGAATCCACAGGGAACACTGAAGCTTTCTTT. This sequence encodes CASSESTGNTEAFF. The full variable domain, completed using reference TRBV18 and TRBJ1-1, is NAGVMQNPRHLVRRRGQEARLRCSPMKGHSHVYWYRQLPEEGLKFMVYLQKENIIDESGMPKERFSAEFPKEGPSILRIQQVVRGDSAAYFCASSESTGNTEAFFGQGTRLTVV.

In this sample, this clone turned up a few times. The chain is built from TRBV7-8 and TRBJ1-2; 7 bases map to TRBD1. Looked up from germline, CDR1 is SGHVS and CDR2 is FQNEAQ. This CDR3 contains 16 residues. The trim removed 5 bases at V and 4 bases at J, leaving 13 bases unmatched. CDR3 nucleotide sequence: TGTGCCAGCAGCACAGTACAGGGGCCCGGAGGCTATGGCTACACCTTC. Its translation is CASSTVQGPGGYGYTF.

The sample holds a few counts of this clone. The gene calls are TRBV29-1 and TRBJ1-2, with 9 bases aligning to TRBD1. Germline assignment: CDR1 SQVTM and CDR2 ANQGSEA. This CDR3 is 15 amino acids long. V lost 3 bases and J lost 7; bases outside the gene matches: 12. The CDR3 spells CSVDADRDRAGGYTF. The DNA of the CDR3 is TGCAGCGTTGATGCAGACCGGGACAGGGCTGGTGGCTACACCTTC.

The chain is built from TRBV2 and TRBJ2-3; 14 bases fit TRBD2. The junction had 3 bases not matched to a gene; V was cut back by 6 bases and J by 1 base. Germline CDR1 reads SNHLY; CDR2 reads FYNNEI. The CDR3 consists of 16 residues. CDR3 in amino acids: CASRAGLAGGTDTQYF. The CDR3, as DNA: TGTGCCAGCAGGGCGGGACTAGCGGGAGGCACAGATACGCAGTATTTT.

J is TRBJ2-1 and V is TRBV12-5; D is ambiguous. CDR1 is LGHNT, CDR2 FRNRAP, per germline. The V end lost 2 bases, the J end lost 6 bases, and 11 bases lay between the germline ends. The CDR3 totals 14 residues. Here the CDR3 reads CASGLSVVGNEQFF. The DNA of the CDR3 is TGTGCTAGTGGTTTGTCCGTCGTCGGCAATGAGCAGTTCTTC.

The table lists this clone with a few counts. The chain employs TRBV29-1 and TRBJ2-6; D gene ambiguous. V lost 4 bases, J lost 0 bases, and 7 bases lay in between. CDR3 length: 14 amino acids. The germline V gene encodes CDR1 SQVTM and CDR2 ANQGSEA. The CDR3 sequence: CSVGADSGANVLTF. The CDR3 nucleotides are TGCAGCGTTGGGGCTGACTCTGGGGCCAACGTCCTGACTTTC.

The DNA of the CDR3 is TGTGCCAGCAGCTTAATAGGAGTAGCGGATGAGCAGTTCTTC. Translating it yields CASSLIGVADEQFF. The chain recombines TRBV7-9 with TRBJ2-1; D possibly corresponds to TRBD2 (6 bases). Germline assignment: CDR1 SEHNR and CDR2 FQNEAQ (reference sequence). This CDR3 contains 14 residues. V was shortened by 2 bases and J by 8 bases, with 13 bases between the two germline ends.

This chain joins TRBV12-5 and TRBJ2-3, with 12 nucleotides matching TRBD1. The CDR3 is 14 residues long. The junction had 1 base not matched to a gene; V was cut back by 5 bases and J by 4 bases. CDR1 LGHNT and CDR2 FRNRAP come from the germline V gene. Written as DNA, the CDR3 is TGTGCTAGTGGTGGGACAGGGGGCTCAGATACGCAGTATTTT. Its translation: CASGGTGGSDTQYF. Complete variable domain (other parts from reference TRBV12-5 and TRBJ2-3): DARVTQTPRHKVTEMGQEVTMRCQPILGHNTVFWYRQTMMQGLELLAYFRNRAPLDDSGMPKDRFSAEMPDATLATLKIQPSEPRDSAVYFCASGGTGGSDTQYFGPGTRLTVL.

This clone appeared a few times. CDR3: CATIKGGRELFF. CDR3 nucleotide sequence: TGTGCCACGATTAAAGGCGGGAGGGAGCTGTTTTTT. This sequence joins TRBV28 and TRBJ2-2; tentative D call: TRBD2 (6 bases). V lost 10 bases to trimming and J lost 9 bases, with 15 bases between them. The CDR3 is 12 amino acids. The germline gives CDR1 MDHEN, CDR2 SYDVKM.

The V call is TRBV30, the J call TRBJ1-1; tentatively, D is TRBD1 (5 bases). The CDR3 is 14 amino acids. Germline V gene lookup returns CDR1 GTSNPN and CDR2 SVGIG (reference sequence). Trimming took off 3 bases at V and 4 bases at J, with 15 bases between the two ends. The DNA of the CDR3 is TGTGCCTGGAGCCTGGGGGGGGGATCCACTGAAGCTTTCTTT. Its protein is CAWSLGGGSTEAFF.

The rearrangement uses TRBV28 and TRBJ2-1, with 8 bases lining up with TRBD2. V trimming: 6 bases; J trimming: 2 bases; junction bases outside the gene matches: 3. In germline, CDR1 is MDHEN, CDR2 SYDVKM. The CDR3 contains 14 residues. CDR3 region: CASSLAGAYNEQFF. The CDR3 bases are TGTGCCAGCAGCCTAGCGGGCGCCTACAATGAGCAGTTCTTC.

This clone has a handful of counts. Other DNA sequences in this specimen translate into the identical CDR3. The V call is TRBV11-2, the J call TRBJ1-1; D unresolved. In germline, CDR1 is SGHAT, CDR2 FQNNGV. Trimming pared 0 bases from V and 1 base from J, leaving 3 bases between. The CDR3 has 13 amino acids. The chain's CDR3 is CASSLDRNTEAFF. The CDR3 DNA is TGTGCCAGCAGCTTAGATCGGAACACTGAAGCTTTCTTT.

This sequence joins TRBV18 and TRBJ1-1; D is possibly TRBD1 (5 bases). The CDR3 spans 16 residues. CDR1 and CDR2 (germline): KGHSH, LQKENI. With 2 bases removed from V and 1 base from J, the gap between germline ends came to 14 bases. CDR3 region: CASSPSRQGGNTEAFF. The CDR3 bases are TGTGCCAGCTCACCAAGTCGGCAGGGAGGGAACACTGAAGCTTTCTTT.

A single count supports this clone. This rearrangement joins TRBV6-6 to TRBJ2-4; tentative D call: TRBD1 (5 bases). From germline, CDR1 is MNHNY and CDR2 SVGAGI (reference sequence). CDR3 length equals 15 residues. Trimming shortened V by 2 bases and J by 7 bases, and 15 bases separated the two germline ends. For the CDR3, the DNA is TGTGCCAGCAGTTACCAGGGCTGGGTATCGAACATTCAGTACTTC. Its translation: CASSYQGWVSNIQYF.